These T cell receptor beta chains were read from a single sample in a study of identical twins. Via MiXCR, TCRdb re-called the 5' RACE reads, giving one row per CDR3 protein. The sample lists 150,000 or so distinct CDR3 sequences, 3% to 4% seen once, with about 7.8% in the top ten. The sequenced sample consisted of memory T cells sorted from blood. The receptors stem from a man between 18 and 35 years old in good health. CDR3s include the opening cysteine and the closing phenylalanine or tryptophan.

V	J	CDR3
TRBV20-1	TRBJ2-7	CSASSGAHEQYF
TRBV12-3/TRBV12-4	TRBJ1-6	CASSAGQGNSPLHF
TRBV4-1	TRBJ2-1	CASSQEVVAGGHEQFF
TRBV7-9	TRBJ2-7	CASSLNRAAEQYF
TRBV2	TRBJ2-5	CASSELRGETQYF
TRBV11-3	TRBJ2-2	CASSPRAGNTGELFF
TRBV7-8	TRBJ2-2	CASSLVSRDGELFF
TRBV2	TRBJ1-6	CASSVGSPLHF
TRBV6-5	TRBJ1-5	CASSYRGEQPQHF
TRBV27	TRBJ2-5	CASSLLGGETQYF
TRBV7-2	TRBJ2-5	CASSLFGQGSSETQYF
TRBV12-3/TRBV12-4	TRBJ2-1	CASSLSLNEQFF
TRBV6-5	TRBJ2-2	CASSYDISVSGELFF
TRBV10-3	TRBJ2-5	CAISEASGTETQYF
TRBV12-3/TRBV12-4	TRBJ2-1	CASNRDRSYNEQFF
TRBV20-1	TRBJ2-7	CSAKPGASYEQYF
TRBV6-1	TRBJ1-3	CASSTGFGGNTIYF
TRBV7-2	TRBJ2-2	CATSSGTSGIYTGELFF
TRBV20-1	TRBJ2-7	CSARDALAGTYEQYF
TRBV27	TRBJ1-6	CASMMLRGGSPLHF
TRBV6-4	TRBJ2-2	CASSAGQGETGELFF
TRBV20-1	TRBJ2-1	CSARTYEQFF
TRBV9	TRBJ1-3	CASSVGAANSGNTIYF
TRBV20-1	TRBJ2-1	CSASGREAYNEQFF